A selection of T cell receptor beta chains follows, all from one sample in a study of shared clonotypes between healthy human individuals. Generated by immunoSEQ multiplex PCR, the TCRdb table keeps only in-frame clones and is missing some. The repertoire holds roughly 2,300,000 clones, with less than 95% as singletons. The sequencing input was naive CD4+ T cells from PBMCs. The receptors come from a young man in good health. Some clones in this sample may be carry-over from other donors' samples. The conserved cysteine and the conserved F or W are not part of the CDR3 here. Clone size is shown for a subset of rows, as once, few, many or a class of expanded clone.

TRBJ1-2	TRBV28	10	NA	ASRTGAGGYT
TRBJ2-3	TRBV10-1	16	NA	ASSEPTASGGPTDTQY
TRBJ2-5	TRBV28	11	NA	ASSLSGAETQY
TRBJ1-6	TRBV5-6	12	NA	ASSLGGLNSPLH
TRBJ2-3	TRBV30	10	NA	AWSRNTDTQY
TRBJ1-1	TRBV29-1	12	NA	SVETGTGGTEAF
TRBJ1-2	TRBV2	11	NA	ASLGQPPYGYT
TRBJ2-7	TRBV9	11	NA	ASSGQGFNEQY
TRBJ1-1	TRBV7-3	12	NA	ASSSRPGGTEAF
TRBJ2-2	TRBV6-4	14	NA	ASSNSGQGAAGELF
TRBJ2-7	TRBV11-2	12	once	ASSLMGSSYEQY
TRBJ2-1	TRBV7-2	11	once	ASSLGGFDEQF
TRBJ2-7	TRBV5-1	12	NA	ASSTGTSGYEQY
TRBJ1-3	TRBV6-1	12	NA	ASSVQSSGNTIY
TRBJ2-4	TRBV28	14	NA	ASSLGSGLAKNIQY
TRBJ2-7	TRBV18	12	once	ASSTRQGAYEQY